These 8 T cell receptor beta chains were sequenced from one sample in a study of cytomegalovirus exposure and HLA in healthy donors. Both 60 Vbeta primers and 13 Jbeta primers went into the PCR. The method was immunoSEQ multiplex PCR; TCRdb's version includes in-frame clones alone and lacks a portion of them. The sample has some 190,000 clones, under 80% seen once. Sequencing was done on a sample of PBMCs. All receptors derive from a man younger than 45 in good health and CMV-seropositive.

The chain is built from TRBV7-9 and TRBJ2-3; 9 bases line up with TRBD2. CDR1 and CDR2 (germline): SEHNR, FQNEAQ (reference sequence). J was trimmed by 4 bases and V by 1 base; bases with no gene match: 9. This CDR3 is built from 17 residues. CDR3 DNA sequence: TGTGCCAGCAGCTTAGATGGGCGGGGGGGCAGCGCAGATACGCAGTATTTT. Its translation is CASSLDGRGGSADTQYF. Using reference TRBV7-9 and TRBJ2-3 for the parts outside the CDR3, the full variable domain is DTGVSQNPRHKITKRGQNVTFRCDPISEHNRLYWYRQTLGQGPEFLTYFQNEAQLEKSRLLSDRFSAERPKGSFSTLEIQRTEQGDSAMYLCASSLDGRGGSADTQYFGPGTRLTVL.

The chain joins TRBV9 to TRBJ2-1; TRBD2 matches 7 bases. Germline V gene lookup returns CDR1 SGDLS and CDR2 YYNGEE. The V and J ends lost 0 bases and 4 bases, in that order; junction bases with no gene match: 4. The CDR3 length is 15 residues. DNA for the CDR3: TGTGCCAGCAGCGTAGATGAGGGAGGGTACAATGAGCAGTTCTTC. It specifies CASSVDEGGYNEQFF.

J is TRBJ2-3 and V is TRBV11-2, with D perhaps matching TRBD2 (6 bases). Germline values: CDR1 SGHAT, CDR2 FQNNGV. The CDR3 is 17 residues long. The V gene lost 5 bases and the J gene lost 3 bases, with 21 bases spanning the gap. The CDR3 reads CASSRSREPLGTDTQYF. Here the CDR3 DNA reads TGTGCCAGCAGCAGGTCCCGGGAGCCCCTAGGAACAGATACGCAGTATTTT. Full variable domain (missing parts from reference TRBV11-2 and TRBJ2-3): EAGVAQSPRYKIIEKRQSVAFWCNPISGHATLYWYQQILGQGPKLLIQFQNNGVVDDSQLPKDRFSAERLKGVDSTLKIQPAKLEDSAVYLCASSRSREPLGTDTQYFGPGTRLTVL.

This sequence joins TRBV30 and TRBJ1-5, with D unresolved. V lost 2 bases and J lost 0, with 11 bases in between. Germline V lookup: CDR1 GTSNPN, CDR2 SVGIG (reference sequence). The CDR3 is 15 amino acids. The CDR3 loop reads CAWSSRGSSNQPQHF. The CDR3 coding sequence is TGTGCCTGGAGTTCCAGAGGGAGTAGCAATCAGCCCCAGCATTTT.

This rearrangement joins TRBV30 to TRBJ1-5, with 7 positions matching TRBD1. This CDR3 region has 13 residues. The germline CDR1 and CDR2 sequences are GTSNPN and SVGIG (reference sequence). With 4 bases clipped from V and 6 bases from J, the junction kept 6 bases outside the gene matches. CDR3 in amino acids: CAWTPDRVQPQHF. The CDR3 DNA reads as TGTGCCTGGACCCCTGACAGGGTTCAGCCCCAGCATTTT.

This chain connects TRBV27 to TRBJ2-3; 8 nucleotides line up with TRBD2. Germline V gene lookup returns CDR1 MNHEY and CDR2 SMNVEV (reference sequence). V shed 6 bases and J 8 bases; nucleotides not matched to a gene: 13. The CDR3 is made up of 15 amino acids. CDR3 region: CASSLAGYLVGTQYF. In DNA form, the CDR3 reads TGTGCCAGCAGCTTAGCGGGATATCTAGTGGGTACGCAGTATTTT.

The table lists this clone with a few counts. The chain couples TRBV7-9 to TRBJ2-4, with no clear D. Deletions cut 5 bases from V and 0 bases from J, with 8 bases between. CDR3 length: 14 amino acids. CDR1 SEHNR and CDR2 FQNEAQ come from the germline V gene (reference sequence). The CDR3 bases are TGTGCCAGCAGCGACACTCTAGCCAAAAACATTCAGTACTTC. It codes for CASSDTLAKNIQYF.

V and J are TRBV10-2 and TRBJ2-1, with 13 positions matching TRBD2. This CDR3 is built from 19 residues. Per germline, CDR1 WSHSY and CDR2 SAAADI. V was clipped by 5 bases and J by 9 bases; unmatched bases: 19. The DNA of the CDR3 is TGCGCCAGCAGTTTTTCTAGGACTAGCGGGGGTTCCGGTGGTGGTGAGCAGTTCTTC. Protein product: CASSFSRTSGGSGGGEQFF.